A selection of T cell receptor beta chains follows, all from one sample in a study of technical replicates of blood from a handful of donors. Sequencing used immunoSEQ multiplex PCR; TCRdb keeps in-frame clones, though not all of them. The profile covers approximately 50,000 clones, with 95% to 97% appearing a single time and 0.3% to 0.4% taken by the ten largest. Sequencing was done on a sample of T cells isolated from PBMCs. The receptor set was obtained from a human donor in good health. The CDR3 runs from the conserved cysteine through the conserved F or W. D genes are given only for firm matches. Expanded clones get a size class; other rows say once, few or many, or leave the size out.

J,V,D,size,CDR3,DNA
TRBJ2-2,TRBV28,TRBD1,-,CASSGQGAIRGELFF,TGTGCCAGCAGCGGACAGGGGGCAATTAGGGGGGAGCTGTTTTTT
TRBJ2-7,TRBV15,-,-,CATSREAYSLSYEQYF,TGTGCCACCAGCAGAGAAGCGTACTCCCTATCCTACGAGCAGTACTTC
TRBJ2-2,TRBV2,-,-,CASRGESVTGELFF,TGTGCCAGCAGGGGAGAGAGCGTCACCGGGGAGCTGTTTTTT
TRBJ1-3,TRBV28,-,-,CASSPPSGGNTIYF,TGTGCCAGCAGTCCACCATCAGGGGGAAACACCATATATTTT
TRBJ2-3,TRBV28,TRBD2,-,CAHGTMSPDTQYF,TGTGCCCACGGGACTATGAGTCCAGATACGCAGTATTTT
TRBJ2-7,TRBV5-1,TRBD2,-,CASSLSGLAGGEQYF,TGCGCCAGCAGCTTGTCGGGTCTAGCGGGAGGCGAGCAGTACTTC
TRBJ1-5,TRBV28,-,-,CASSPDSHNQPQHF,TGTGCCAGCAGCCCCGACTCTCACAATCAGCCCCAGCATTTT
TRBJ2-3,TRBV2,-,-,CASTNTQYF,TGTGCCAGCACAAATACGCAGTATTTT
TRBJ2-7,TRBV4-1,-,-,CASSQEMGQTPIYEQYF,TGCGCCAGCAGCCAAGAAATGGGGCAGACGCCAATTTACGAGCAGTACTTC
TRBJ2-7,TRBV6-5,-,-,CASSYSGLDSYEQYF,TGTGCCAGCAGTTACTCGGGTCTAGACTCCTACGAGCAGTACTTC
TRBJ2-1,TRBV4-3,-,-,CASSQEYYLYNEQFF,TGCGCCAGCAGCCAAGAGTACTACCTCTACAATGAGCAGTTCTTC
TRBJ1-1,TRBV30,-,-,CAWSGQFMNTEAFF,TGTGCCTGGAGTGGACAATTCATGAACACTGAAGCTTTCTTT
TRBJ2-1,TRBV14,TRBD2,once,CASSPTSGRANEQFF,TGTGCCAGCAGCCCAACTAGCGGGAGAGCCAATGAGCAGTTCTTC
TRBJ2-2,TRBV6-1,-,-,CASSAFRGQVTGELFF,TGTGCCAGCAGTGCCTTCAGGGGTCAGGTCACCGGGGAGCTGTTTTTT
TRBJ1-2,TRBV7-3,-,-,CASSLTGGNYGYTF,TGTGCCAGCAGCTTAACCGGGGGGAACTATGGCTACACCTTC
TRBJ1-2,TRBV28,TRBD1,-,CASSPPLQGSTGGYTF,TGTGCCAGCAGTCCCCCGTTACAGGGCTCGACAGGGGGCTACACCTTC
TRBJ2-3,TRBV19,-,-,CASSEQGRGDTDTQYF,TGTGCCAGTAGCGAACAGGGACGAGGGGACACAGATACGCAGTATTTT
TRBJ2-3,TRBV19,-,-,CASSGRDTDTQYF,TGTGCCAGTAGTGGCAGGGACACAGATACGCAGTATTTT
TRBJ2-7,TRBV15,TRBD1,-,CATSRDYQGGGEQYF,TGTGCCACCAGCAGAGACTACCAAGGGGGCGGCGAGCAGTACTTC
TRBJ1-5,TRBV30,TRBD1,-,CAWSRGQGDQPQHF,TGTGCCTGGAGCCGCGGACAGGGGGATCAGCCCCAGCATTTT